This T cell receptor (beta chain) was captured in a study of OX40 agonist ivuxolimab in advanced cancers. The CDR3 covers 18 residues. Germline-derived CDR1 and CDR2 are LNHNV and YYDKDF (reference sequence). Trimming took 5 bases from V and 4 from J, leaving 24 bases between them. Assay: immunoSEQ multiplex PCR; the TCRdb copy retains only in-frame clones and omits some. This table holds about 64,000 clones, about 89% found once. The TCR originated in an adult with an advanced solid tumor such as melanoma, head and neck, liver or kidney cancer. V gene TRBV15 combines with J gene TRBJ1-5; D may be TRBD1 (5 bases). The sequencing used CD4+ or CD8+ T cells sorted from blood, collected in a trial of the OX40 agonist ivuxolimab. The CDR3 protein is CATSSTPVRAGGNQPQHF. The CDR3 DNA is TGTGCCACCAGCTCAACCCCCGTCAGGGCAGGCGGTAATCAGCCCCAGCATTTT.